Listed below are T cell receptor beta chains from one sample, sequenced in a study of T-cell reconstitution after alpha-beta-depleted transplantation in children. TCRdb used MiXCR to reprocess the PCR reads, holding one entry per CDR3 protein. The sample lists 200,000 to 300,000 distinct CDR3 sequences, approximately 24% occurring once. The specimen comprised PBMCs, mostly from graft donor cells, sampled 360 days after TCRalphabeta/CD19-depleted stem cell transplant. Receptors were obtained from a female patient younger than 10 who had a stem cell transplant for congenital amegakaryocytic thrombocytopenia, so the T cells may come from the graft donor. Both conserved end residues are part of each CDR3. D genes are given only for firm matches. Not every row has a clone size; where given, it reads once, few, many or a size class.

V gene	D gene	J gene	clone size	CDR3 protein	CDR3 DNA
TRBV10-3	.	TRBJ2-1	.	CAITGAPSLSYNEQFF	TGTGCCATCACCGGAGCTCCTTCTCTCTCCTACAATGAGCAGTTCTTC
TRBV28	.	TRBJ1-5	few	CASRARVSTSNQPQHF	TGTGCCAGCAGGGCCCGGGTCAGTACTAGCAATCAGCCCCAGCATTTT
TRBV4-1	.	TRBJ2-1	many	CASSQTVYNEQFF	TGCGCCAGCAGCCAGACGGTGTACAATGAGCAGTTCTTC
TRBV4-1	.	TRBJ2-1	few	CASSQGLASNEQFF	TGCGCCAGCAGCCAGGGTCTAGCGTCCAATGAGCAGTTCTTC
TRBV2	.	TRBJ2-7	.	CASSEVRPPMGQYF	TGTGCCAGCAGTGAAGTCCGTCCCCCTATGGGGCAGTACTTC
TRBV12-3/TRBV12-4	TRBD2	TRBJ2-1	many	CASSFSGTSVPNEQFF	TGTGCCAGCAGTTTTTCCGGGACTAGCGTTCCCAATGAGCAGTTCTTC
TRBV28	.	TRBJ2-2	few	CASWVTGGAGELFF	TGTGCCAGCTGGGTGACAGGTGGGGCCGGGGAGCTGTTTTTT
TRBV4-1	.	TRBJ2-1	.	CASSQFRGDNEQFF	TGCGCCAGCAGCCAATTCAGGGGGGACAATGAGCAGTTCTTC
TRBV14	TRBD2	TRBJ2-7	.	CASSHQGGLFYYEQYF	TGTGCCAGCAGCCACCAGGGAGGGTTGTTCTACTACGAGCAGTACTTC
TRBV12-3/TRBV12-4	.	TRBJ1-1	many	CASSFMQGSTEAFF	TGTGCCAGCAGTTTCATGCAGGGGAGCACTGAAGCTTTCTTT
TRBV20-1	TRBD1	TRBJ2-7	few	CSARGGTGSYEQYF	TGCAGTGCTAGAGGCGGGACAGGATCCTACGAGCAGTACTTC
TRBV24-1	TRBD1	TRBJ1-2	few	CATSESTGNYGYTF	TGTGCCACCAGTGAGTCGACAGGGAACTATGGCTACACCTTC
TRBV29-1	.	TRBJ1-2	few	CSVGGDGYGYTF	TGCAGCGTTGGAGGAGACGGCTATGGCTACACCTTC
TRBV5-1	.	TRBJ1-2	few	CASSLRGSGYTF	TGCGCCAGCAGCTTGCGGGGGTCGGGCTACACCTTC
TRBV18	.	TRBJ2-7	few	CASSPGGGRVYEQYF	TGTGCCAGCTCACCAGGGGGCGGAAGGGTCTACGAGCAGTACTTC
TRBV29-1	TRBD2	TRBJ2-1	few	CSVATSGRHNEQFF	TGCAGCGTGGCGACTAGCGGGAGGCACAATGAGCAGTTCTTC
TRBV5-1	.	TRBJ2-7	many	CASSRQESYEQYF	TGCGCCAGCAGCCGTCAGGAATCCTACGAGCAGTACTTC
TRBV7-2	.	TRBJ1-1	.	CASRFQGGGSAFF	TGTGCCAGCAGATTCCAAGGTGGGGGGTCCGCTTTCTTT
TRBV4-1	.	TRBJ2-3	.	CASSQDRGSGVRVTDTQYF	TGCGCCAGCAGCCAAGATCGGGGTTCGGGTGTCAGAGTCACAGATACGCAGTATTTT
TRBV29-1	TRBD2	TRBJ2-7	many	CSVATSGNYEQYF	TGCAGCGTTGCGACTAGCGGGAACTACGAGCAGTACTTC
TRBV29-1	.	TRBJ1-2	.	CSVEVEDSYGYTF	TGCAGCGTTGAGGTTGAAGACTCTTATGGCTACACCTTC
TRBV7-8	TRBD2	TRBJ2-3	few	CASSPMGLAGDTQYF	TGTGCCAGCAGCCCTATGGGACTAGCGGGAGATACGCAGTATTTT
TRBV5-1	.	TRBJ2-2	.	CASSTNSGPGELFF	TGCGCCAGCTCCACAAATAGCGGCCCCGGGGAGCTGTTTTTT
TRBV12-3/TRBV12-4	TRBD2	TRBJ2-3	.	CASSLRGLAGGFTDTQYF	TGTGCCAGCAGTCTCCGCGGACTAGCGGGGGGGTTCACAGATACGCAGTATTTT
TRBV4-1	.	TRBJ1-1	few	CASSQDRRGGMNTEAFF	TGCGCCAGCAGCCAAGATCGCCGGGGTGGGATGAACACTGAAGCTTTCTTT
TRBV2	TRBD1	TRBJ1-2	.	CASSLDRASNYGYTF	TGTGCCAGCAGCCTCGACAGGGCCTCCAACTATGGCTACACCTTC
TRBV12-3/TRBV12-4	.	TRBJ1-4	many	CASGPGAFGGEKLFF	TGTGCCAGCGGGCCCGGGGCCTTTGGTGGAGAAAAACTGTTTTTT